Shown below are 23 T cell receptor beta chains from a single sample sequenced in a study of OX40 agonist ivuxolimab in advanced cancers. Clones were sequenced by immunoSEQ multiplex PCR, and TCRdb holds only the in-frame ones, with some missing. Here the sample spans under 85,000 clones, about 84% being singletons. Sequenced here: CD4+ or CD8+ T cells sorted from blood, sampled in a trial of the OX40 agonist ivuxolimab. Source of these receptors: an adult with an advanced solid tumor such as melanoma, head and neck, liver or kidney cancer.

CDR3 bases: TGTGCCAGCAGTTTAGGCGGTTCCTACGAGCAGTACTTC. It encodes CASSLGGSYEQYF. The V call is TRBV28, the J call TRBJ2-7; no definite D call. The CDR3 loop spans 13 amino acids. Germline-derived CDR1 and CDR2 are MDHEN and SYDVKM. The ends were cut back, 2 bases at V and 1 base at J, with 6 bases in the middle.

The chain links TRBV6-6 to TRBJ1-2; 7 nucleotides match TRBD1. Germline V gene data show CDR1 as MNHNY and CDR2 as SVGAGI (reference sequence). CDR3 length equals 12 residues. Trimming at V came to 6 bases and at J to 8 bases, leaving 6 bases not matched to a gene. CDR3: CASRQGTDGYTF. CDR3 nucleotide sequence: TGTGCCAGCAGACAGGGGACAGACGGCTACACCTTC.

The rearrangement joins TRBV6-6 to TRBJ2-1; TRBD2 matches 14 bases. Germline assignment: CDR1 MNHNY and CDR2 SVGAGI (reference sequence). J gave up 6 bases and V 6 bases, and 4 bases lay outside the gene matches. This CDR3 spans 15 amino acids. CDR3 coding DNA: TGTGCCAGCAGCCCGGGACTAGCGGGGGTCAATGAGCAGTTCTTC. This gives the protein CASSPGLAGVNEQFF.

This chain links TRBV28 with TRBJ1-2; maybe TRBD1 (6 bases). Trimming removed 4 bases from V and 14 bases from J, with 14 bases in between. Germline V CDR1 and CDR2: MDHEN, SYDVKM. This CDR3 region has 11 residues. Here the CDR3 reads CASSSRGARTF. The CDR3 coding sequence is TGTGCCAGCAGTTCCCGGGGGGCGCGGACCTTC.

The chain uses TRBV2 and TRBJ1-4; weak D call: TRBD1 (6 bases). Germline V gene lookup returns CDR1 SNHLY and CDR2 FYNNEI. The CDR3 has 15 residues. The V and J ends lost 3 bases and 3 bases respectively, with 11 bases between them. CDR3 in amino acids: CASSDIGQSNEKLFF. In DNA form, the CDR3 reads TGTGCCAGCAGTGATATCGGACAGTCTAATGAAAAACTGTTTTTT.

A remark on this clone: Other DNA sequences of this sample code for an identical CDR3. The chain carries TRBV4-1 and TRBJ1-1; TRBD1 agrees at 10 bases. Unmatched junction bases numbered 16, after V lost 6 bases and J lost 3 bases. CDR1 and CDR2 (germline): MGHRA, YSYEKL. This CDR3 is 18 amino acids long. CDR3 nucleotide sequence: TGCGCCAGCAGTCTTCGACCCCGACAGGGGGCTAGGGACACTGAAGCTTTCTTT. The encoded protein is CASSLRPRQGARDTEAFF.

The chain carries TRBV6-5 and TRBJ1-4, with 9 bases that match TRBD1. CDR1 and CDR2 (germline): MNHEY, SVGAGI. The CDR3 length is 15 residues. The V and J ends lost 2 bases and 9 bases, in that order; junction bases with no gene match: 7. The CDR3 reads CASSYTPGQGKKLFF. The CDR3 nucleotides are TGTGCCAGCAGTTACACCCCGGGACAGGGAAAAAAACTGTTTTTT.

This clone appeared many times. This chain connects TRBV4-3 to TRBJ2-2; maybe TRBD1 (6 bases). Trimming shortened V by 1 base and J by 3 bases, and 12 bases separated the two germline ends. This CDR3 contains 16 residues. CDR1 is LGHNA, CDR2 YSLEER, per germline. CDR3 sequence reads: CASSQVSYRDTGELFF. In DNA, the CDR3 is TGCGCCAGCAGCCAAGTTTCCTACAGGGACACCGGGGAGCTGTTTTTT.

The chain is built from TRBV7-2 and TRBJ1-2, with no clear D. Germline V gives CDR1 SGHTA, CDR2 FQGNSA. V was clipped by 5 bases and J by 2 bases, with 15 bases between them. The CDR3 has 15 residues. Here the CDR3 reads CASSPGSQANYGYTF. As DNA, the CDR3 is TGTGCCAGCAGCCCTGGGAGCCAGGCAAACTATGGCTACACCTTC.

CDR3: CASRYDLSYEQYF. DNA of the CDR3: TGTGCCAGCAGGTACGACCTCTCATACGAGCAGTACTTC. The J gene is TRBJ2-7, the V gene TRBV6-5; no clear D gene. Germline loops: CDR1 MNHEY, CDR2 SVGAGI. Trimming stripped 6 bases from V and 4 bases from J, with 13 bases between. The CDR3 loop spans 13 amino acids.

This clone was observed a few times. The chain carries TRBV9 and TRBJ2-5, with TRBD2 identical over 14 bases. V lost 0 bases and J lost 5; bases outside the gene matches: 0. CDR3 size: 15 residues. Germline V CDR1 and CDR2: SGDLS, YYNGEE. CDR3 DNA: TGTGCCAGCAGCGTAGGGACTAGCGGGGGGGAGACCCAGTACTTC. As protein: CASSVGTSGGETQYF.

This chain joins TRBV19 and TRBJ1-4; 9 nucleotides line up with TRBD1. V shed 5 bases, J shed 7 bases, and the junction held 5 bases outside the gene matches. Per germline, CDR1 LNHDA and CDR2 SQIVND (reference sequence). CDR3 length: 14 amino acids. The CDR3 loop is CASSSGQGGEKLFF. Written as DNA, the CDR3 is TGTGCCAGTAGTTCGGGACAGGGCGGTGAAAAACTGTTTTTT.

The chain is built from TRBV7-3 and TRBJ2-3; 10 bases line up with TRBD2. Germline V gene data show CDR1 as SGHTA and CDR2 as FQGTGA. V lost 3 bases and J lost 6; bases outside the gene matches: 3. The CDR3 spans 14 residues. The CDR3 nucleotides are TGTGCCAGCAGCTTGGTAGCGGGGGGCGATACGCAGTATTTT. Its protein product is CASSLVAGGDTQYF.

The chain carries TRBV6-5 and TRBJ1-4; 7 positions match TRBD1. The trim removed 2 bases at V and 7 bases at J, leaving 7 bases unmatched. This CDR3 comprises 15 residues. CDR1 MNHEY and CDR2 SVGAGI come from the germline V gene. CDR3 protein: CASSYPDREGEKLFF. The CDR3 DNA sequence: TGTGCCAGCAGTTACCCCGACAGGGAAGGTGAAAAACTGTTTTTT.

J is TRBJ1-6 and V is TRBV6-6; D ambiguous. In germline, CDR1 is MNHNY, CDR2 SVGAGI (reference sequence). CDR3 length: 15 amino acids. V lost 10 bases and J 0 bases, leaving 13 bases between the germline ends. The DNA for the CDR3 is TGTGCCACCACAGCGGGGAGCTCCTATAATTCACCCCTCCACTTT. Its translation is CATTAGSSYNSPLHF.

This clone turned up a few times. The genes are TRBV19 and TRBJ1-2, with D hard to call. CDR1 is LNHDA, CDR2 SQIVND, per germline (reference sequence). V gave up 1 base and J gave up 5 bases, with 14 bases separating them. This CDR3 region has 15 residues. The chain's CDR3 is CASSIVRAGRYGYTF. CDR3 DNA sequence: TGTGCCAGTAGTATAGTTCGGGCCGGAAGATATGGCTACACCTTC.

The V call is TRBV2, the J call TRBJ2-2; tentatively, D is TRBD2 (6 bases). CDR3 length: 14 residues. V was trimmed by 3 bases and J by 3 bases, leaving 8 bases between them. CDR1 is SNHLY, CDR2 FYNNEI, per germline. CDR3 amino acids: CASSDGGYTGELFF. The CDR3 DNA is TGTGCCAGCAGTGATGGGGGGTACACCGGGGAGCTGTTTTTT.

CDR3 sequence reads: CASSLMSSGANVLTF. In DNA form, the CDR3 reads TGTGCCAGCAGCTTAATGTCGTCGGGGGCCAACGTCCTGACTTTC. The chain has TRBV7-2 and TRBJ2-6; D not resolved. CDR1 and CDR2 from the germline V gene are SGHTA and FQGNSA. Trimming cost V 2 bases and J 4 bases, with 9 bases left between them. The CDR3 is 15 residues long.

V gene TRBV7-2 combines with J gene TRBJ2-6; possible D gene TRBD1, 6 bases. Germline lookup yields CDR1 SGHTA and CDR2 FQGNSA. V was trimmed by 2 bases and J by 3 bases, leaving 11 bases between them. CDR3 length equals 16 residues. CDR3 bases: TGTGCCAGCAGCTTATCTGGGGGCTTTGGGGCCAACGTCCTGACTTTC. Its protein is CASSLSGGFGANVLTF.

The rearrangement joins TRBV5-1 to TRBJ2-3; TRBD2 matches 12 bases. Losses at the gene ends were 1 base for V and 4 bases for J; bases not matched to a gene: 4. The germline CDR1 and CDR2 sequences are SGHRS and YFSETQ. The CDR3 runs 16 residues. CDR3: CASSLTSGGSPDTQYF. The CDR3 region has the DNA TGCGCCAGCAGCTTGACTAGCGGGGGGTCCCCAGATACGCAGTATTTT. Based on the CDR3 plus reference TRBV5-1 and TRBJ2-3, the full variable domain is KAGVTQTPRYLIKTRGQQVTLSCSPISGHRSVSWYQQTPGQGLQFLFEYFSETQRNKGNFPGRFSGRQFSNSRSEMNVSTLELGDSALYLCASSLTSGGSPDTQYFGPGTRLTVL.

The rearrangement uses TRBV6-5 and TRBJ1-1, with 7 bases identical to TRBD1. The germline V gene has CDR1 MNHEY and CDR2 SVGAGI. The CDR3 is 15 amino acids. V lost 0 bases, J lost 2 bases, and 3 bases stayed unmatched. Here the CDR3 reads CASSYSGGVNTEAFF. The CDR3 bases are TGTGCCAGCAGTTACTCAGGGGGCGTCAACACTGAAGCTTTCTTT.

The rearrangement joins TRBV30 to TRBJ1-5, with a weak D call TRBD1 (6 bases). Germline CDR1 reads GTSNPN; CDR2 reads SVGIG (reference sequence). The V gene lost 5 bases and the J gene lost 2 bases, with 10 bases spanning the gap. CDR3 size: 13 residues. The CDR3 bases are TGTGCCTGGCGCCAGGGGCGCAATCAGCCCCAGCATTTT. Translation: CAWRQGRNQPQHF.

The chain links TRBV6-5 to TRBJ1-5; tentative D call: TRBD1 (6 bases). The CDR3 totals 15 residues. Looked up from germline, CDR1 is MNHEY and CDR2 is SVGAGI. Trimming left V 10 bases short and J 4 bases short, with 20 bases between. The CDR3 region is CATMTHDRRNQPQHF. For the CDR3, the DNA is TGTGCCACCATGACCCATGACAGGCGGAATCAGCCCCAGCATTTT.